These 15 T cell receptor beta chains originate from one sample sequenced in a study of radiation and T cells in renal cell carcinoma. Generated by immunoSEQ multiplex PCR, the TCRdb table keeps only in-frame clones and is missing some. The data hold 100,000 to 150,000 clones, with roughly 80% observed a single time. Documented time point: baseline pretreatment blood. Described treatment: 15 Gy SBRT to primary tumor, nephrectomy 4 weeks later. This material consisted of blood, taken from a patient whose treatment included radiotherapy and nephrectomy. These receptors originate from a woman aged 55-75 years with renal cell carcinoma.

This clone occurred a few times. This rearrangement joins TRBV29-1 to TRBJ1-2; D is uncertain. The CDR3 extends over 13 amino acids. Per germline, CDR1 SQVTM and CDR2 ANQGSEA. V lost 2 bases and J 4 bases, leaving 11 bases between the germline ends. CDR3 in amino acids: CSVEQAASYGYTF. For the CDR3, the DNA is TGCAGCGTTGAACAGGCAGCCTCCTATGGCTACACCTTC.

The rearrangement links TRBV5-5 to TRBJ1-2; a weak D match, TRBD1 (6 bases). The CDR3 has 15 residues. Germline V lookup: CDR1 SGHKS, CDR2 YYEKEE (reference sequence). Trimming took off 0 bases at V and 3 bases at J, with 12 bases between the two ends. The CDR3 is CASSLVEGVDYGYTF. The CDR3 bases are TGTGCCAGCAGCTTGGTGGAGGGGGTGGACTATGGCTACACCTTC.

V usage is TRBV28 and J usage is TRBJ1-1, with D tentatively TRBD1 (6 bases). CDR3 length: 13 residues. Germline V gene data show CDR1 as MDHEN and CDR2 as SYDVKM. V dropped 11 bases and J dropped 3 bases, with 16 bases sitting between them. CDR3 protein: CALRRRGDTEAFF. The CDR3 nucleotides are TGTGCCCTACGACGGAGGGGGGACACTGAAGCTTTCTTT.

V and J are TRBV7-9 and TRBJ2-3; D might be TRBD2 (5 bases). CDR1 SEHNR and CDR2 FQNEAQ come from the germline V gene (reference sequence). V lost 5 bases and J 0 bases, leaving 18 bases between the germline ends. The CDR3 has 17 amino acids. The CDR3 reads CASSPERALLSTDTQYF. The CDR3 DNA is TGTGCCAGCAGCCCCGAGAGGGCTCTTCTTAGCACAGATACGCAGTATTTT. The full variable domain, in which reference TRBV7-9 and TRBJ2-3 provide the parts outside the CDR3, is DTGVSQNPRHKITKRGQNVTFRCDPISEHNRLYWYRQTLGQGPEFLTYFQNEAQLEKSRLLSDRFSAERPKGSFSTLEIQRTEQGDSAMYLCASSPERALLSTDTQYFGPGTRLTVL.

The rearrangement links TRBV7-9 to TRBJ2-5; 10 nucleotides match TRBD1. CDR1 is SEHNR and CDR2 is FQNEAQ in the germline V gene (reference sequence). The CDR3 is made up of 15 amino acids. Losses at the gene ends were 5 bases for V and 3 bases for J; bases not matched to a gene: 6. CDR3: CASSPPGTGEETQYF. DNA of the CDR3: TGTGCCAGCAGCCCACCGGGGACAGGGGAAGAGACCCAGTACTTC.

The sample holds a few counts of this clone. The V gene is TRBV15, the J gene TRBJ2-2; D may be TRBD1 (5 bases). The CDR3 has 15 residues. V was pared by 4 bases and J by 3 bases, with 12 bases between. Germline-derived CDR1 and CDR2 are LNHNV and YYDKDF (reference sequence). CDR3 DNA sequence: TGTGCCACCAGCAAGGGGCAGGCCGACACCGGGGAGCTGTTTTTT. Amino acid sequence: CATSKGQADTGELFF.

This rearrangement joins TRBV28 to TRBJ2-7; D is uncertain. With 4 bases removed from V and 2 bases from J, the gap between germline ends came to 9 bases. The V gene's germline CDR1 is MDHEN and CDR2 SYDVKM. The CDR3 has 13 amino acids. For the CDR3, the DNA is TGTGCCAGCAGTTCAACATTCCCCTACGAGCAGTACTTC. Translation gives CASSSTFPYEQYF.

V usage is TRBV27 and J usage is TRBJ2-1; possibly TRBD1 or TRBD2 for D (5 bases each). Trimming left V 8 bases short and J 5 bases short, with 13 bases between. The CDR3 has 13 amino acids. CDR1 is MNHEY and CDR2 is SMNVEV in the germline V gene (reference sequence). The DNA for the CDR3 is TGTGCCAGCCTAGCAGGGTTGGACAATGAGCAGTTCTTC. It encodes CASLAGLDNEQFF.

The rearrangement links TRBV5-6 to TRBJ2-3; 9 bases are shared with TRBD1. The J segment lost 3 bases and the V segment lost 2 bases, leaving 1 base of the junction unmatched. CDR3 length equals 14 residues. Germline V CDR1 and CDR2: SGHDT, YYEEEE. The CDR3 DNA sequence: TGTGCCAGCAGCTTCGGGACAGGGACAGATACGCAGTATTTT. Its translation: CASSFGTGTDTQYF. Using reference TRBV5-6 and TRBJ2-3 for the parts outside the CDR3, the full variable domain is DAGVTQSPTHLIKTRGQQVTLRCSPKSGHDTVSWYQQALGQGPQFIFQYYEEEERQRGNFPDRFSGHQFPNYSSELNVNALLLGDSALYLCASSFGTGTDTQYFGPGTRLTVL.

This sequence joins TRBV7-9 and TRBJ2-2; no definite D call. The CDR3 loop spans 12 amino acids. Per the germline V gene, CDR1 is SEHNR and CDR2 is FQNEAQ (reference sequence). V was cut by 1 base and J by 6 bases, with 3 bases left in between. In DNA form, the CDR3 reads TGTGCCAGCAGCTTAGGAGCCGGGGAGCTGTTTTTT. Its protein product is CASSLGAGELFF.

The chain uses TRBV6-6 and TRBJ2-3; D remains ambiguous. The CDR3 spans 13 residues. V lost 2 bases and J lost 0, with 3 bases in between. Germline-derived CDR1 and CDR2 are MNHNY and SVGAGI (reference sequence). Here the CDR3 reads CASSYKSTDTQYF. Here the CDR3 DNA reads TGTGCCAGCAGTTACAAAAGCACAGATACGCAGTATTTT.

The rearrangement links TRBV19 to TRBJ2-5; D is possibly TRBD1 or TRBD2 (6 bases each). The CDR3 spans 15 residues. Germline V gene sequence: CDR1 LNHDA, CDR2 SQIVND (reference sequence). V shed 3 bases and J shed 7 bases, with 18 bases lying between them. CDR3 nucleotide sequence: TGTGCCAGTAGTATTGAGGGGGGACACCGAATGACCCAGTACTTC. Protein sequence: CASSIEGGHRMTQYF.

This clone occurred once. This rearrangement joins TRBV12-5 to TRBJ2-1; 8 bases match TRBD1. The ends lost 7 bases at V and 8 bases at J; junction bases unmatched: 16. CDR1 is LGHNT, CDR2 FRNRAP, per germline. CDR3 length: 16 amino acids. The CDR3 sequence: CASALGVQGDGDEQFF. CDR3 bases: TGTGCTAGTGCCCTGGGGGTACAGGGGGACGGTGATGAGCAGTTCTTC.

The chain combines TRBV15 with TRBJ2-5; D perhaps matches TRBD2 (5 bases). Germline loops: CDR1 LNHNV, CDR2 YYDKDF (reference sequence). Between the trimmed V and J ends, which lost 0 bases and 7 bases, there was a span of 12 bases. There are 14 residues in the CDR3. CDR3: CATSRDLGGGTQYF. The CDR3, as DNA: TGTGCCACCAGCAGAGATCTCGGAGGTGGGACCCAGTACTTC.

V usage is TRBV11-1 and J usage is TRBJ2-1; 9 bases match TRBD2. The CDR3 loop spans 16 amino acids. Germline trimming cut 7 bases from V and 9 bases from J; bases unmatched to any gene: 16. The germline gives CDR1 SGHAT, CDR2 FQDESV (reference sequence). CDR3 loop: CASTSTGAGGAGEQFF. In nucleotides, the CDR3 is TGTGCCAGCACTTCTACCGGAGCGGGGGGCGCAGGTGAGCAGTTCTTC.